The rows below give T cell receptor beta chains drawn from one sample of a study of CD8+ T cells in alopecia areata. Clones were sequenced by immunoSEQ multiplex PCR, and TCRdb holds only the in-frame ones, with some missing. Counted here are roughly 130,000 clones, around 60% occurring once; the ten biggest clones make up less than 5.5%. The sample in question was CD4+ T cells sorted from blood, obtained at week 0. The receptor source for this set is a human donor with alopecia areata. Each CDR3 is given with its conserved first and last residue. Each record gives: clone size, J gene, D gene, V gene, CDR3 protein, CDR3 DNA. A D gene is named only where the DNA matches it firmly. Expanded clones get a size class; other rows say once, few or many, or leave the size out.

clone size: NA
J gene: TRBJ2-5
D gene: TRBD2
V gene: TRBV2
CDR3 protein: CASRERLAGKETQYF
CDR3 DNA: TGTGCCAGCAGGGAAAGGTTAGCGGGCAAAGAGACCCAGTACTTC

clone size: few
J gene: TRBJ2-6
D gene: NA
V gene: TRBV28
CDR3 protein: CASSFQGLSGANVLTF
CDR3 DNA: TGTGCCAGCAGTTTCCAGGGATTGTCTGGGGCCAACGTCCTGACTTTC

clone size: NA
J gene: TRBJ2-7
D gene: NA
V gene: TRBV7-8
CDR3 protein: CASSLRRAYEQYF
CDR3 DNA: TGTGCCAGCAGCTTACGACGAGCCTACGAGCAGTACTTC

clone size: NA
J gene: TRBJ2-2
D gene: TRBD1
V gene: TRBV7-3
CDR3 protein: CASSPWTGKNTGELFF
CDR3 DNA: TGTGCCAGCAGCCCGTGGACAGGGAAAAACACCGGGGAGCTGTTTTTT

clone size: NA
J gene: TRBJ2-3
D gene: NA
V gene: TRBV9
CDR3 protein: CASSVAATAARTDTQYF
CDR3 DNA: TGTGCCAGCAGCGTAGCGGCCACAGCAGCCCGCACAGATACGCAGTATTTT

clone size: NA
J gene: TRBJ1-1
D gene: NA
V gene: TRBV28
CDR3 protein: CASSLRHQNTEAFF
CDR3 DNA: TGTGCCAGCAGTTTAAGACATCAGAACACTGAAGCTTTCTTT

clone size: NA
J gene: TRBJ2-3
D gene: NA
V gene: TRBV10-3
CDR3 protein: CAIKGPTDTQYF
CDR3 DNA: TGTGCCATCAAAGGTCCGACAGATACGCAGTATTTT

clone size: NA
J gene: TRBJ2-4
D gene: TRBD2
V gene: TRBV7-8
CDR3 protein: CASSGRLAGDPGAKNIQYF
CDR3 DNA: TGTGCCAGCAGCGGCCGACTAGCGGGAGACCCGGGGGCCAAAAACATTCAGTACTTC

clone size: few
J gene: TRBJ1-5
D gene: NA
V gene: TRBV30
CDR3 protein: CAWSPRTGWRSNQPQHF
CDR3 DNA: TGTGCCTGGAGTCCACGGACCGGGTGGCGAAGCAATCAGCCCCAGCATTTT

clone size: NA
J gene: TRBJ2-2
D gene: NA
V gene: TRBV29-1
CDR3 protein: CSVRQGGGTGELFF
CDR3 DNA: TGCAGCGTTCGACAGGGAGGGGGGACCGGGGAGCTGTTTTTT

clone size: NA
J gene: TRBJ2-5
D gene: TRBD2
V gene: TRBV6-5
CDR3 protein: CASSLRGTLQETQYF
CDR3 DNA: TGTGCCAGCAGCTTGCGGGGGACCCTCCAAGAGACCCAGTACTTC

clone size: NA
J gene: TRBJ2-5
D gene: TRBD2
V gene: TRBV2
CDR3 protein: CASSEVGGLTSGSGEETQYF
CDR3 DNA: TGTGCCAGCAGTGAAGTCGGGGGTCTGACTAGCGGGAGTGGAGAAGAGACCCAGTACTTC

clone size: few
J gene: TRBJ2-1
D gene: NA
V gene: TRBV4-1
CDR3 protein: CASSQDQRLASDEQFF
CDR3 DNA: TGCGCCAGCAGCCAAGATCAGAGGCTAGCGAGCGATGAGCAGTTCTTC

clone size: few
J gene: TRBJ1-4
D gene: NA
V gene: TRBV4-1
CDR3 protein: CASTSATNEKLFF
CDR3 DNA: TGCGCCAGTACCTCTGCAACTAATGAAAAACTGTTTTTT

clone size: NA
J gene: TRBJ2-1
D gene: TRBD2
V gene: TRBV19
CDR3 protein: CASNSGSTYNEQFF
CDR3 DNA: TGTGCCAGTAATAGCGGGAGCACCTACAATGAGCAGTTCTTC

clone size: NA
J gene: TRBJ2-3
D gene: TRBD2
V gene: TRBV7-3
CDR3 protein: CASSRSGDTDTQYF
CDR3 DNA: TGTGCCAGCAGCCGAAGCGGGGACACAGATACGCAGTATTTT

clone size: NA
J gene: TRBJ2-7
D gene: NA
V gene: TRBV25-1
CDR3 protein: CASSAQGSGSYEQYF
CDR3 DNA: TGTGCCAGCAGTGCTCAGGGGTCGGGCTCCTACGAGCAGTACTTC

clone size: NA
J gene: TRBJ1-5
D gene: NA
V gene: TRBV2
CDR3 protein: CASSEAPQVYSNQPQHF
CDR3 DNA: TGTGCCAGCAGTGAAGCGCCTCAGGTGTATAGCAATCAGCCCCAGCATTTT

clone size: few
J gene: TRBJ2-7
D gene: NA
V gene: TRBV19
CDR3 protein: CASSIGNYEQYF
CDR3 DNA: TGTGCCAGTAGTATAGGCAACTACGAGCAGTACTTC

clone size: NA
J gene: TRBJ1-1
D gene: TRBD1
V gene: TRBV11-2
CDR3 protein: CAGKQTGANTEAFF
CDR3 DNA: TGTGCCGGAAAACAGACAGGGGCGAACACTGAAGCTTTCTTT

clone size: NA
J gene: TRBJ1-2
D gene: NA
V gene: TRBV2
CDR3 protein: CASRLPGQQAPFYGYTF
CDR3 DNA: TGTGCCAGCAGATTACCGGGACAACAGGCGCCCTTCTATGGCTACACCTTC

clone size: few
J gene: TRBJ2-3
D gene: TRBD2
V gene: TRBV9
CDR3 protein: CASSVPSGGTDTQYF
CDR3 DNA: TGTGCCAGCAGCGTACCTAGCGGGGGTACAGATACGCAGTATTTT

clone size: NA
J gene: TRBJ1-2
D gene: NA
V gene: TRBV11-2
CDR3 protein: CASSLVRTASYGYTF
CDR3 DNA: TGTGCCAGCAGCTTAGTTCGGACAGCCAGCTATGGCTACACCTTC

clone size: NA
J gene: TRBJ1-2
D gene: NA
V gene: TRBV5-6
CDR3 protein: CASSLSGRGYGYTF
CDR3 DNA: TGTGCCAGCAGCTTGTCAGGTCGCGGCTATGGCTACACCTTC

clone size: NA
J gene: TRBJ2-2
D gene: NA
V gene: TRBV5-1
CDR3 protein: CASTTRGGTGELFF
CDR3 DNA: TGCGCCAGCACCACACGAGGGGGCACCGGGGAGCTGTTTTTT

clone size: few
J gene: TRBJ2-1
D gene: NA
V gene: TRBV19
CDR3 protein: CASTLESAHHSEQFF
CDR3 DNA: TGTGCCAGTACCCTCGAGTCCGCGCATCACAGCGAGCAGTTCTTC

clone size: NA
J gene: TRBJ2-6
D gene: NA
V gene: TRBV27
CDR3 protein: CASSPTSSGANVLTF
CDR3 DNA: TGTGCCAGCAGTCCCACCAGCTCTGGGGCCAACGTCCTGACTTTC

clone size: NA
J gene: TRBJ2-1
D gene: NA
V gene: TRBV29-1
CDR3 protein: CSVRPWSNEQFF
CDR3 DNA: TGCAGCGTTCGCCCGTGGTCGAATGAGCAGTTCTTC

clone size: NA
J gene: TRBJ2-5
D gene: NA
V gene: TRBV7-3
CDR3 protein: CASSPGLEGETQYF
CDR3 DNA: TGTGCCAGCAGCCCCGGCCTGGAGGGAGAGACCCAGTACTTC

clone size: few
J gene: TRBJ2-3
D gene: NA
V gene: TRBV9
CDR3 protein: CASSVATGSTDTQYF
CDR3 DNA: TGTGCCAGCAGCGTAGCGACAGGTAGCACAGATACGCAGTATTTT

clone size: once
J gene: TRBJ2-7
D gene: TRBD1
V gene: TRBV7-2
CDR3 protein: CASSRQAGGSTYEQYF
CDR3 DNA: TGTGCCAGCAGCCGCCAGGCAGGGGGATCAACCTACGAGCAGTACTTC

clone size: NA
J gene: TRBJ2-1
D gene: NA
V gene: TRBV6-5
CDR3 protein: CASSYGPTTEQFF
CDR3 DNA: TGTGCCAGCAGTTACGGACCCACGACTGAGCAGTTCTTC

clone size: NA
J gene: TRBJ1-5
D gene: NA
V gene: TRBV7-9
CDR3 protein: CASSLATSPNQPQHF
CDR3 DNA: TGTGCCAGCAGCTTAGCGACGAGTCCTAATCAGCCCCAGCATTTT